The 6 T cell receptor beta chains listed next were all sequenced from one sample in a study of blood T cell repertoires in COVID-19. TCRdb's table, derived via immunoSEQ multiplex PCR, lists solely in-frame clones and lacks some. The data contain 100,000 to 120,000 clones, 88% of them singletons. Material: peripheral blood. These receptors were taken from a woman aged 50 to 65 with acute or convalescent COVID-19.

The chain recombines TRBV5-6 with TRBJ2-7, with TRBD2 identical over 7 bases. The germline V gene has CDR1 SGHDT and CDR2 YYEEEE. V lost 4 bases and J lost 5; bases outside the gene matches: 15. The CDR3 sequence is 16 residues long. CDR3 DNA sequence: TGTGCCAGCAGCGTCACAGGTATCGGGACTATGGACGAGCAGTACTTC. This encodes CASSVTGIGTMDEQYF.

The CDR3 nucleotides are TGTGCCAGCAGTTTTACTAGCGGGAGTTACGAGCAGTACTTC. This encodes CASSFTSGSYEQYF. The rearrangement links TRBV11-2 to TRBJ2-7; TRBD2 matches at 11 bases. The CDR3 has 14 residues. After removal of 6 bases from V and 4 bases from J, the junction contained 5 bases not matched to a gene. CDR1 and CDR2 from the germline V gene are SGHAT and FQNNGV.

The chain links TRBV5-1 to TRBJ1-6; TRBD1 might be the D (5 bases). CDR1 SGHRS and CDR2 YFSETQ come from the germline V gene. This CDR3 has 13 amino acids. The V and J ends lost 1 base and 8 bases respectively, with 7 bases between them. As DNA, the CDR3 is TGCGCCAGCAGCTTGTGGGGGGATTCACCCCTCCACTTT. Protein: CASSLWGDSPLHF.

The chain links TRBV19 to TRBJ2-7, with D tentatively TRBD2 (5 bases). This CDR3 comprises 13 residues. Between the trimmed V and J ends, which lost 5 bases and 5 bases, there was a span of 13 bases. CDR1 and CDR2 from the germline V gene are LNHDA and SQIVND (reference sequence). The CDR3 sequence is CASSQAGGDEQYF. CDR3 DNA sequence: TGTGCCAGTAGTCAGGCAGGAGGTGACGAGCAGTACTTC.

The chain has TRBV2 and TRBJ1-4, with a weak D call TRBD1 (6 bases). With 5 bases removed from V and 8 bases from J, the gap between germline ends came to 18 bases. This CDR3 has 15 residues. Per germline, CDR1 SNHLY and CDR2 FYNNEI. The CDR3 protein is CASSPQRDTREKLFF. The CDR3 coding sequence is TGTGCCAGCAGTCCCCAACGGGACACGAGGGAAAAACTGTTTTTT.

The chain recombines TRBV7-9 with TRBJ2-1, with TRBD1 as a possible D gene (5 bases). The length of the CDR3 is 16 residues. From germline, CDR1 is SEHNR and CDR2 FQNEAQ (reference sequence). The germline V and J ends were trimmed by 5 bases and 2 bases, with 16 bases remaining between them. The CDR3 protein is CASSPSSGITYNEQFF. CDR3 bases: TGTGCCAGCAGCCCATCTTCAGGGATAACCTACAATGAGCAGTTCTTC.